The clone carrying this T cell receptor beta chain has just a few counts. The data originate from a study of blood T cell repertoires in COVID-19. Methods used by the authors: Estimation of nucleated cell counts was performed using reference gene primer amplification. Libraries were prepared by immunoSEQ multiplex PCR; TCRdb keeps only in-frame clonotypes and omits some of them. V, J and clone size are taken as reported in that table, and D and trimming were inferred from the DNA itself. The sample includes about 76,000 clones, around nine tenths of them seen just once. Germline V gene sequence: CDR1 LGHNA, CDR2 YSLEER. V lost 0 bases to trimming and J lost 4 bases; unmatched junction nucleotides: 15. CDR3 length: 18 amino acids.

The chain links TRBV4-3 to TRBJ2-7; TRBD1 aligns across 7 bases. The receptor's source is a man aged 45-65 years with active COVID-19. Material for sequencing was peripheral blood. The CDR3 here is CASSQDRPDRVRRYEQYF. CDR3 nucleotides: TGCGCCAGCAGCCAAGATCGCCCCGACAGGGTTCGACGGTACGAGCAGTACTTC.